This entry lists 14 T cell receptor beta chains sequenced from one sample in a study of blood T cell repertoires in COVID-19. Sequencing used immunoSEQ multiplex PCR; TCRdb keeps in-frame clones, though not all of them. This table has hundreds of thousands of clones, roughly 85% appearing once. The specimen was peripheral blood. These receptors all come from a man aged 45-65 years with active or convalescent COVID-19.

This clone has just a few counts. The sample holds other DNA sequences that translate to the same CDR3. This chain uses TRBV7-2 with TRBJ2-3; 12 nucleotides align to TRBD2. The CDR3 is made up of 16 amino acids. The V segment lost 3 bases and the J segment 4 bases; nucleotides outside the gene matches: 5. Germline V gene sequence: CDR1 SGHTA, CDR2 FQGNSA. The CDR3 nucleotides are TGTGCCAGCAGCTTGACTAGCGGGAGTGGTGCAGATACGCAGTATTTT. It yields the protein CASSLTSGSGADTQYF.

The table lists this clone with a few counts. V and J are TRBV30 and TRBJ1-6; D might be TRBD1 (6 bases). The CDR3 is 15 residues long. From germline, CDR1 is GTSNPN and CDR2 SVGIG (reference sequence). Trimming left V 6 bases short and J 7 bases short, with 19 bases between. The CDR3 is CACQHQGQTNSPLHF. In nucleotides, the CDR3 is TGTGCCTGCCAGCACCAAGGACAGACAAATTCACCCCTCCACTTT. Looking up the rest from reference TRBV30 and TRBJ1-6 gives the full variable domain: SQTIHQWPATLVQPVGSPLSLECTVEGTSNPNLYWYRQAAGRGLQLLFYSVGIGQISSEVPQNLSASRPQDRQFILSSKKLLLSDSGFYLCACQHQGQTNSPLHFGNGTRLTVT.

The CDR3 DNA sequence: TGCGCCAGCAGCCCAGGGACAGGGGGCGGCACTGAAGCTTTCTTT. Amino acid sequence: CASSPGTGGGTEAFF. This sequence joins TRBV4-3 and TRBJ1-1; 12 nucleotides align to TRBD1. Trimming cost V 4 bases and J 4 bases; bases outside gene matches: 4. The CDR3 covers 15 residues. Germline V lookup: CDR1 LGHNA, CDR2 YSLEER.

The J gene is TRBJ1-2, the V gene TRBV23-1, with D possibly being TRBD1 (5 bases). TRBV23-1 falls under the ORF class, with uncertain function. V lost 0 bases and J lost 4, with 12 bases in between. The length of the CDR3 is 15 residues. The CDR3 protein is CASSQSGGKGYGYTF. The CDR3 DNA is TGCGCCAGCAGTCAATCGGGGGGGAAGGGCTATGGCTACACCTTC.

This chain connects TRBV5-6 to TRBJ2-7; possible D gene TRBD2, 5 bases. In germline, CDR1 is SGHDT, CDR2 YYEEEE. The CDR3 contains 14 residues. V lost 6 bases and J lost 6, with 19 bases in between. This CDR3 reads CASTIGTVRVEQYF. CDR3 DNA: TGTGCCAGCACCATAGGAACAGTGAGGGTCGAGCAGTACTTC.

For the CDR3, the DNA is TGCGCCACCGCGCTTACCGGTAACTATGGCTACACCTTC. Encoded protein: CATALTGNYGYTF. The chain is built from TRBV5-1 and TRBJ1-2; D is unclear. CDR3 size: 13 residues. Trimming pared 9 bases from V and 1 base from J, leaving 13 bases between. CDR1 and CDR2 from the germline V gene are SGHRS and YFSETQ.

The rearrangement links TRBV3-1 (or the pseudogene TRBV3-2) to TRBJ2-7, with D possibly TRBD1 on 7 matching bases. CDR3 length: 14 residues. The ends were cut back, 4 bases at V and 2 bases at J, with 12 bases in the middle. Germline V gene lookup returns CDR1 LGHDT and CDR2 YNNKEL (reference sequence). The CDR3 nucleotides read TGTGCCAGCAGCCCGGGGGACAGAACCTACGAGCAGTACTTC. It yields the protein CASSPGDRTYEQYF.

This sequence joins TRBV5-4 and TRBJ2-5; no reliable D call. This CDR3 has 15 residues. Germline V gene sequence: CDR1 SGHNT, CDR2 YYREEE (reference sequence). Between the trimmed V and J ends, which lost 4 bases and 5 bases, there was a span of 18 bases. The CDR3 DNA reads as TGTGCCAGCAGCACCCTTGGCTCCTCATGGGAGACCCAGTACTTC. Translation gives CASSTLGSSWETQYF.

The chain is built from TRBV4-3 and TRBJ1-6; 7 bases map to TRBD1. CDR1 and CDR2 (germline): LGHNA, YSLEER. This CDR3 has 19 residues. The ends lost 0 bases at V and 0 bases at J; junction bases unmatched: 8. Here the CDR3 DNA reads TGCGCCAGCAGCCAAGACCCACCACAGGGGAGCTCCTATAATTCACCCCTCCACTTT. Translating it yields CASSQDPPQGSSYNSPLHF.

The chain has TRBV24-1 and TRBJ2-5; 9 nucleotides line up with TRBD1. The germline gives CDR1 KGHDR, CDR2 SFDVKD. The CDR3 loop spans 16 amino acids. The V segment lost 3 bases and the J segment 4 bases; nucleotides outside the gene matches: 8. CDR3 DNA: TGTGCCACCAGTGATCTGATAGACAGGGGGGGAGAGACCCAGTACTTC. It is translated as CATSDLIDRGGETQYF.

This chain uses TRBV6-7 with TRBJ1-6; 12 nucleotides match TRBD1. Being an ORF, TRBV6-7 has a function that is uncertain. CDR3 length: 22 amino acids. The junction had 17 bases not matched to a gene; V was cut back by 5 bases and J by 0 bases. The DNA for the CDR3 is TGTGCCAGCAGTCATATAATGAGGACGGGACAGGGGGCCGGCTCCTATAATTCACCCCTCCACTTT. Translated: CASSHIMRTGQGAGSYNSPLHF.

CDR3 bases: TGTGCCAGCAGCTTACTAGCGGGTCCCTACGAGCAGTACTTC. Its protein is CASSLLAGPYEQYF. The V and J genes are TRBV5-4 and TRBJ2-7; 9 bases are a match to TRBD2. The CDR3 is made up of 14 amino acids. Germline CDR1 is SGHNT and CDR2 is YYREEE (reference sequence). V trimming: 2 bases; J trimming: 2 bases; junction bases outside the gene matches: 2.

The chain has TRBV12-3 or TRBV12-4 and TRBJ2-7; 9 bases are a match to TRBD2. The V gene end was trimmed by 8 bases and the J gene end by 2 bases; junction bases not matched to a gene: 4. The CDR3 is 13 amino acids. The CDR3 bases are TGTGCCAGCGTGGCTAGCGGGACCTACGAGCAGTACTTC. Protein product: CASVASGTYEQYF.

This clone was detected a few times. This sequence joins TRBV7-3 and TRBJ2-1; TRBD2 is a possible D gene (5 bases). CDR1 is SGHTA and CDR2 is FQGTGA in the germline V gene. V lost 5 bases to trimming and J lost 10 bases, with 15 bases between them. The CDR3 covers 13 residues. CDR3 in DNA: TGTGCCAGCAGCGAAAGCCGAGCGGCCGAGCAGTTCTTC. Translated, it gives CASSESRAAEQFF.